The entry that follows covers one TCR beta chain sequence. Only a few counts were recorded for this clone. It has no known antigen specificity. Base qualities are not recorded, but no much larger clone differs from it by a single base. The collaborating institutions used their own protocols to collect whole blood in K2EDTA tubes. For TCRbeta analysis, collaborators shipped samples in one of three forms: frozen whole blood, isolated PBMCs, or DNA extracted from either of those sample types. These data come from a study of blood T cell repertoires in COVID-19 (dated by TCRdb to about 2020). With regard to the full study: Collaborator samples came from the United States, Italy and Spain and covered acute and convalescent phases of COVID-19. Samples were obtained from the ongoing ImmuneRACE study (first 160 participants) and from about 1,300 subjects provided by 6 global collaborators. The repertoires were released in a freely available public database intended as a resource for research on the immune response to SARS-CoV-2. The material from the prospective study consisted of cDNA or gDNA derived from T cells, B-cell-depleted T cells, or PBMCs. Where available, HLA class I and class II types were taken from metadata supplied by the sample provider and were not determined by assay-based typing. Sample metadata almost always included a de-identified subject ID, COVID-19 status, age in years and sex. The dataset comprised deeply sampled blood TCRbeta repertoires from subjects exposed to, actively infected with, or recovered from COVID-19.

The immunoSEQ Assay, a bias-controlled multiplex PCR, was used to amplify TCRbeta CDR3 regions from genomic DNA. The original methods were these. The number of nucleated cells in each sample was estimated by amplification of reference gene primers within the assay. Sequence reads were collapsed and filtered to measure the absolute abundance of every unique TCRbeta CDR3 rearrangement. For each sample, productive Simpson clonality was calculated as the square root of Simpson's diversity index across productive rearrangements. The table comes from immuneACCESS by way of TCRdb, which keeps in-frame sequences with V and J called. Part of the clones is missing from these tables; in studies checked, under half for an unresolved V gene and the rest for unknown reasons. V, J and clone size derive from that table, while D and trimming were established from the DNA sequence. The sample table holds about 360,000 clones, of which approximately 77% were seen once. The top ten clones comprise more than 0.85% of the sample.

General findings and caveats noted by the study authors: The amount of clinical and demographic metadata varied by source and participant and was provided uncurated.

From the cysteine up to the phenylalanine, the CDR3 has a length of 13 residues. Just CDR3 DNA is preserved here, 39 bases in frame from base 1. Compared with germline, V lacks 7 bases and J lacks 3 bases; bases without a gene match: 7. For CDR1 and CDR2, the germline V gene (reference sequence) lists GTSNPN and SVGIG. This receptor chain uses TRBV30 and TRBJ2-7, with 9 bases matching TRBD1. Sequencing was done on a sample of peripheral blood. The TCR comes from a human donor with acute or convalescent COVID-19. The donor label of this sample is uncertain. The CDR3 reads as follows: CASTGTGLYEQYF. The nucleotides are TGTGCCTCGACCGGGACAGGGCTCTACGAGCAGTACTTC.